This TCR beta chain was recorded in a study of cytomegalovirus exposure and HLA in healthy donors. The CDR3 has 13 residues. CDR1 and CDR2 from the germline V gene are MGHRA and YSYEKL. V was pared by 5 bases and J by 0 bases, with 7 bases between. This clone occurred a few times. A multiplex PCR was run with 60 Vbeta primers and 13 Jbeta primers. Assay used: immunoSEQ multiplex PCR; TCRdb lists only in-frame clones, some missing. The sample lists around 29,000 clones, less than 70% occurring once. The rearrangement links TRBV4-1 to TRBJ2-5, with a weak D call TRBD1 (5 bases). This TCR derives from a male donor in good health and CMV-seropositive. The sequenced sample was PBMCs. This CDR3 is CASSKDNQETQYF. DNA of the CDR3: TGCGCCAGCAGCAAGGACAACCAAGAGACCCAGTACTTC.